The 21 T cell receptor beta chains listed next were all sequenced from one sample in a study of cytomegalovirus exposure and HLA in healthy donors (dated by TCRdb to 2015 to 2018). The library was produced with the immunoSEQ multiplex PCR assay. For the multiplex PCR, a mixture combining 60 forward primers for TCR Vbeta segments and 13 reverse primers for TCR Jbeta segments was used. TCRdb stores this immuneACCESS table with in-frame sequences only. Part of the clones is absent; in the studies checked, under half of the shortfall reflects unresolved V genes, and no reason is known for the rest. This sample lists approximately 160,000 clones; about 63% were detected once. The top ten clonotypes cover 2.5% to 3.5% of the sample. The sample taken for sequencing was PBMCs. All receptors derive from a woman aged 40 to 50 in good health and CMV-seropositive.

The chain combines TRBV5-4 with TRBJ2-1; 14 bases align to TRBD2. V was pared by 3 bases and J by 5 bases, with 7 bases of the junction left unmatched. CDR3 length: 17 residues. Germline lookup yields CDR1 SGHNT and CDR2 YYREEE (reference sequence). DNA of the CDR3: TGTGCCAGCAGCTCGACCGGGACTAGCGGGAGCAACAATGAGCAGTTCTTC. Protein sequence: CASSSTGTSGSNNEQFF. Full variable domain (rest looked up from reference TRBV5-4 and TRBJ2-1): ETGVTQSPTHLIKTRGQQVTLRCSSQSGHNTVSWYQQALGQGPQFIFQYYREEENGRGNFPPRFSGLQFPNYSSELNVNALELDDSALYLCASSSTGTSGSNNEQFFGPGTRLTVL.

The chain joins TRBV5-4 to TRBJ2-7; a possible D gene is TRBD1 (6 bases). Trimming cost V 4 bases and J 10 bases, with 24 bases left between them. In germline, CDR1 is SGHNT, CDR2 YYREEE (reference sequence). The CDR3 is 15 amino acids. The CDR3 is CASSPRATRGGEQYF. CDR3 sequence (DNA): TGTGCCAGCAGCCCCAGGGCCACTAGAGGGGGTGAACAGTACTTC. Drawing the rest from reference TRBV5-4 and TRBJ2-7, the complete variable domain is ETGVTQSPTHLIKTRGQQVTLRCSSQSGHNTVSWYQQALGQGPQFIFQYYREEENGRGNFPPRFSGLQFPNYSSELNVNALELDDSALYLCASSPRATRGGEQYFGPGTRLTVT.

V is TRBV4-1 and J is TRBJ2-1; maybe TRBD2 (7 bases). The CDR3 runs 16 residues. From germline, CDR1 is MGHRA and CDR2 YSYEKL. Trimming cost V 4 bases and J 6 bases, with 19 bases left between them. CDR3 sequence reads: CASSRTSGAGVNEQFF. The CDR3 region has the DNA TGCGCCAGCAGCCGGACTAGTGGGGCAGGGGTCAATGAGCAGTTCTTC.

The chain uses TRBV18 and TRBJ2-5, with no clear D. CDR1 and CDR2 (germline): KGHSH, LQKENI. This CDR3 contains 13 residues. The V end was cut by 2 bases, the J end by 2 bases, with 6 bases between. The CDR3 DNA reads TGTGCCAGCTCACCAGTCGGGCAAGAGACCCAGTACTTC. Its protein product is CASSPVGQETQYF.

The rearrangement joins TRBV21-1 to TRBJ2-2; the table's D call TRBD1 went unverified against the DNA. TRBV21-1 is given as a pseudogene. CDR3 length: 16 residues. The CDR3 is CASSKKCENRRGELFF. As DNA, the CDR3 is TGTGCCAGCAGCAAGAAGTGTGAGAACAGACGCGGGGAGCTGTTTTTT.

This clone was seen more than once but under ten times. The chain uses TRBV2 and TRBJ1-2, with 7 bases matching TRBD1. The germline gives CDR1 SNHLY, CDR2 FYNNEI. Unmatched junction bases numbered 8, after V lost 5 bases and J lost 14 bases. CDR3 size: 11 residues. The CDR3 is CASSSQGKLTF. CDR3 bases: TGTGCCAGCAGTTCACAGGGGAAACTTACCTTC.

The chain has TRBV27 and TRBJ2-2; 10 bases align to TRBD2. CDR1 and CDR2 (germline): MNHEY, SMNVEV (reference sequence). The CDR3 contains 17 residues. V dropped 1 base and J dropped 7; count of bases not matched to a gene: 9. The CDR3 region has the DNA TGTGCCAGCAGTTTATGGGCTAGCGGGAGTAGTGGCGGGGAGCTGTTTTTT. The encoded protein is CASSLWASGSSGGELFF.

V and J are TRBV29-1 and TRBJ2-3, with D possibly being TRBD2 (6 bases). V was shortened by 4 bases and J by 4 bases, with 12 bases between the two germline ends. Germline V lookup: CDR1 SQVTM, CDR2 ANQGSEA. The CDR3 contains 13 residues. CDR3: CSVGLGGPDTQYF. Written as DNA, the CDR3 is TGCAGCGTTGGCTTGGGGGGTCCAGATACGCAGTATTTT.

V gene TRBV6-1 combines with J gene TRBJ2-7, with D perhaps matching TRBD2 (6 bases). Germline V gene sequence: CDR1 MNHNS, CDR2 SASEGT. CDR3 length equals 14 residues. V shed 6 bases and J shed 2 bases, with 14 bases lying between them. The DNA for the CDR3 is TGTGCCAGCAGGTTGGACTATGCAGCCTACGAGCAGTACTTC. The encoded protein is CASRLDYAAYEQYF.

The chain couples TRBV5-8 to TRBJ2-5, with D maybe TRBD2 (6 bases). Trimming left V 1 base short and J 5 bases short, with 15 bases between. The CDR3 covers 15 residues. Germline CDR1 is SGHTS and CDR2 is YDEGEE. The CDR3 region has the DNA TGTGCCAGCAGCTTGCAAAACGGGAGAGGGGAGACCCAGTACTTC. It specifies CASSLQNGRGETQYF. The full variable domain, its missing parts supplied by reference TRBV5-8 and TRBJ2-5, is EAGVTQSPTHLIKTRGQQATLRCSPISGHTSVYWYQQALGLGLQFLLWYDEGEERNRGNFPPRFSGRQFPNYSSELNVNALELEDSALYLCASSLQNGRGETQYFGPGTRLLVL.

The table lists this clone with a few counts. This chain connects TRBV5-1 to TRBJ2-5, with 7 positions matching TRBD1. The J call may be wrong; the DNA end is better matched by TRBJ2-7. CDR3 length equals 15 residues. From germline, CDR1 is SGHRS and CDR2 YFSETQ. The CDR3 region has the DNA TGCGCCAGCAGCTTGGCCGAACAGGGGCACGCCGAGCAGTACTTC. Protein sequence: CASSLAEQGHAEQYF.

The chain has TRBV6-1 and TRBJ1-5; D remains unclear. Looked up from germline, CDR1 is MNHNS and CDR2 is SASEGT. The CDR3 extends over 15 amino acids. V was cut by 4 bases and J by 0 bases, with 10 bases left in between. In nucleotides, the CDR3 is TGTGCCAGCAGTGTTCAACTCCCTAGCAATCAGCCCCAGCATTTT. Translating gives CASSVQLPSNQPQHF.

There are a few counts of this clone. The genes are TRBV5-4 and TRBJ2-7; 11 bases fit TRBD2. The germline CDR1 and CDR2 sequences are SGHNT and YYREEE (reference sequence). This CDR3 contains 16 residues. V gave up 0 bases and J gave up 0 bases; unmatched junction bases: 2. The CDR3 sequence: CASSLGLAGNSYEQYF. CDR3 DNA: TGTGCCAGCAGCTTGGGACTAGCGGGAAACTCCTACGAGCAGTACTTC.

This clone has only a few counts. V gene TRBV9 combines with J gene TRBJ1-5; 9 bases align to TRBD1. CDR1 and CDR2 (germline): SGDLS, YYNGEE. The trim removed 4 bases at V and 8 bases at J, leaving 10 bases unmatched. The CDR3 spans 15 residues. In nucleotides, the CDR3 is TGTGCCAGCAGCCCCGGGACAGGGTCCTCTGAGCCCCAGCATTTT. Translating gives CASSPGTGSSEPQHF.

V and J are TRBV29-1 and TRBJ2-4; the match to TRBD2 covers 10 bases. CDR1 and CDR2 (germline): SQVTM, ANQGSEA. This CDR3 has 12 amino acids. The V and J ends lost 1 base and 15 bases, in that order; junction bases with no gene match: 6. CDR3 nucleotide sequence: TGCAGCGTTGAAGGTGATAGCGGGGGGTGGTACTTC. Residues: CSVEGDSGGWYF.

The chain carries TRBV28 and TRBJ1-1, with 8 bases aligning to TRBD1. V shed 7 bases and J 6 bases; nucleotides not matched to a gene: 10. The germline V gene encodes CDR1 MDHEN and CDR2 SYDVKM. This CDR3 region has 14 residues. Here the CDR3 reads CASTTQGASSEAFF. Here the CDR3 DNA reads TGTGCCAGCACCACCCAGGGGGCGAGTTCTGAAGCTTTCTTT.

V and J are TRBV5-1 and TRBJ2-1, with TRBD1 matching 10 bases. Losses at the gene ends were 0 bases for V and 8 bases for J; bases not matched to a gene: 5. The CDR3 extends over 15 amino acids. Germline CDR1 SGHRS, CDR2 YFSETQ. This CDR3 reads CASSLDRDRGYEQFF. DNA for the CDR3: TGCGCCAGCAGCTTGGACCGGGACAGGGGCTATGAGCAGTTCTTC.

This clone was counted only a few times. The rearrangement joins TRBV10-3 to TRBJ2-3; D might be TRBD2 (6 bases). Germline V gene lookup returns CDR1 ENHRY and CDR2 SYGVKD. This CDR3 has 14 residues. The V end lost 6 bases, the J end lost 5 bases, and 15 bases lay between the germline ends. As DNA, the CDR3 is TGTGCCATCAGGGAGGGAGGTTCAATAGATACGCAGTATTTT. It specifies CAIREGGSIDTQYF.

The CDR3 protein is CASSVGKGEANYGYTF. CDR3 DNA: TGTGCCAGCAGCGTAGGGAAAGGAGAAGCTAACTATGGCTACACCTTC. V usage is TRBV9 and J usage is TRBJ1-2; the D is unclear. Germline V gene lookup returns CDR1 SGDLS and CDR2 YYNGEE. This CDR3 has 16 residues. Trimming removed 0 bases from V and 0 bases from J, with 12 bases in between.

The chain joins TRBV10-3 to TRBJ2-7; the match to TRBD2 covers 11 bases. Per the germline V gene, CDR1 is ENHRY and CDR2 is SYGVKD. The CDR3 is 14 residues long. The J segment lost 3 bases and the V segment lost 11 bases, leaving 9 bases of the junction unmatched. CDR3 amino acids: CASTTGTSGYEQYF. The DNA for the CDR3 is TGTGCCTCAACAACCGGGACTAGCGGCTACGAGCAGTACTTC.

This clone appeared a single time. The V call is TRBV19, the J call TRBJ2-3, with a tentative D call TRBD2 (6 bases). Germline lookup yields CDR1 LNHDA and CDR2 SQIVND (reference sequence). The CDR3 consists of 12 residues. Trimming removed 4 bases from V and 6 bases from J, with 8 bases in between. The DNA of the CDR3 is TGTGCCAGTAGTACCAGCGGGGATACGCAGTATTTT. Translated, it gives CASSTSGDTQYF.